What follows describes a single T cell receptor (beta chain). Its cognate antigen is unknown. Germline loops: CDR1 SGHTA, CDR2 FQGTGA. This CDR3 has 15 amino acids. Between the trimmed V and J ends, which lost 1 base and 1 base, there was a span of 10 bases. This specimen comes from a study of Ad26.COV2.S vaccination and SARS-CoV-2 variants. Study at large: Each vaccinee took Ad26.COV2.S intramuscularly, once or twice 56 days apart. Findings and limits, study-wide: Vaccinees displayed broader spike-specific TCR repertoires than placebo recipients.

The treatment is: around 19 received Ad26.COV2.S at low or high dose, single or two shots; 5 received placebo; per-sample allocation not given. Collection of samples fell on day 63 after the first vaccine or placebo injection. The table came from immunoSEQ multiplex PCR; TCRdb's copy has only in-frame clones and leaves some out. The sample contains about 400,000 clones, approximately 90% of which appear only once. The starting material was peripheral blood, obtained in a trial of Ad26.COV2.S vaccine versus placebo. The chain links TRBV7-3 to TRBJ1-1; D is uncertain. The receptor's source is a person aged 18-60 years who received the Ad26.COV2.S COVID-19 vaccine or a placebo. CDR3 DNA sequence: TGTGCCAGCAGCTTAAGCCCTGGCGAGAACACTGAAGCTTTCTTT. This encodes CASSLSPGENTEAFF.